The 27 T cell receptor beta chains below all came from one sample that was sequenced in a study of blood T cell repertoires in COVID-19. The assay was immunoSEQ multiplex PCR, and TCRdb's table has in-frame clones only and misses some. The sample lists over 45,000 clones; roughly 90% were seen once. The sequenced sample consisted of peripheral blood. The receptors originated from a man in his fifties with acute or convalescent COVID-19.

This rearrangement joins TRBV6-5 to TRBJ2-1; the D is unclear. The CDR3 length is 13 residues. Trimming removed 6 bases at V and 4 bases at J, with 10 bases between. From germline, CDR1 is MNHEY and CDR2 SVGAGI. In DNA form, the CDR3 reads TGTGCCAGCAGCCCAACAGCATACAATGAGCAGTTCTTC. Amino acids: CASSPTAYNEQFF.

The rearrangement links TRBV19 to TRBJ2-3, with 7 bases aligning to TRBD2. The CDR3 is 16 residues long. Trimming at V came to 3 bases and at J to 5 bases, leaving 11 bases not matched to a gene. Germline values: CDR1 LNHDA, CDR2 SQIVND (reference sequence). CDR3 protein: CASSMGGRGLEDTQYF. CDR3 DNA: TGTGCCAGTAGTATGGGCGGGAGAGGGCTAGAAGATACGCAGTATTTT.

This chain's CDR3 is CASSQANLVDLAGEQFF. In nucleotides, the CDR3 is TGCGCCAGCAGCCAAGCAAACCTAGTGGACTTGGCGGGTGAGCAGTTCTTC. The chain uses TRBV4-1 and TRBJ2-1; possibly TRBD2 for D (5 bases). The V gene lost 1 base and the J gene lost 9 bases, with 22 bases spanning the gap. This CDR3 is 17 amino acids long. Germline loops: CDR1 MGHRA, CDR2 YSYEKL.

This clone was detected only once. This chain connects TRBV6-1 to TRBJ1-2; TRBD1 aligns across 9 bases. The CDR3 covers 15 residues. CDR1 and CDR2 from the germline V gene are MNHNS and SASEGT. J was trimmed by 6 bases and V by 2 bases; bases with no gene match: 7. CDR3 residues: CASSELGTGSDGYTF. CDR3 DNA sequence: TGTGCCAGCAGTGAATTGGGGACAGGGTCTGATGGCTACACCTTC.

The rearrangement uses TRBV5-1 and TRBJ2-1; TRBD2 agrees at 8 bases. Germline lookup yields CDR1 SGHRS and CDR2 YFSETQ. The CDR3 covers 16 residues. V dropped 1 base and J dropped 2; count of bases not matched to a gene: 5. In DNA form, the CDR3 reads TGCGCCAGCAGCTTGACTAGCGGAGCCACCTACAATGAGCAGTTCTTC. This sequence encodes CASSLTSGATYNEQFF.

V and J are TRBV30 and TRBJ1-4; 11 positions match TRBD1. With 5 bases clipped from V and 4 bases from J, the junction kept 6 bases outside the gene matches. Germline V gives CDR1 GTSNPN, CDR2 SVGIG (reference sequence). There are 15 residues in the CDR3. The CDR3 region has the DNA TGTGCCTGGGGACAGGGGGCGACGAGTAATGAAAAACTGTTTTTT. Its protein is CAWGQGATSNEKLFF.

The gene calls are TRBV5-1 and TRBJ2-2; 7 nucleotides match TRBD1. Germline values: CDR1 SGHRS, CDR2 YFSETQ. With V trimmed by 4 bases and J by 6 bases, 6 bases remained unmatched. The CDR3 extends over 14 amino acids. The CDR3 spells CASSPDRVAGELFF. Written as DNA, the CDR3 is TGCGCCAGCAGCCCTGACAGGGTAGCCGGGGAGCTGTTTTTT.

This chain links TRBV10-3 with TRBJ2-3; 7 bases map to TRBD1. Trimming at V came to 8 bases and at J to 4 bases, leaving 6 bases not matched to a gene. CDR1 is ENHRY and CDR2 is SYGVKD in the germline V gene. There are 13 residues in the CDR3. The chain's CDR3 is CAILRDSSDTQYF. CDR3 bases: TGTGCCATCCTAAGGGACAGTTCAGATACGCAGTATTTT.

The chain combines TRBV3-1 (or the pseudogene TRBV3-2) with TRBJ1-1, with 9 bases matching TRBD1. Germline V gene lookup returns CDR1 LGHDT and CDR2 YNNKEL (reference sequence). The CDR3 loop spans 15 amino acids. Trimming took 4 bases from V and 3 from J; bases not matched to a gene: 6. This CDR3 reads CASSLGTGRHTEAFF. The CDR3 region has the DNA TGTGCCAGCAGCCTGGGGACAGGGAGACACACTGAAGCTTTCTTT.

The chain carries TRBV4-2 and TRBJ2-7; perhaps TRBD2 as D (5 bases). V lost 0 bases to trimming and J lost 3 bases, with 12 bases between them. Germline CDR1 reads LGHNA; CDR2 reads YNFKEQ. The CDR3 has 15 amino acids. DNA of the CDR3: TGTGCCAGCAGCCAAGATCTCGGCGGGTACTACGAGCAGTACTTC. It codes for CASSQDLGGYYEQYF.

This chain uses TRBV25-1 with TRBJ2-5; weak D call: TRBD2 (6 bases). CDR1 is MGHDK and CDR2 is SYGVNS in the germline V gene. CDR3 length: 15 residues. V was trimmed by 2 bases and J by 5 bases, leaving 15 bases between them. The CDR3 sequence is CASSETRAGGETQYF. The CDR3 region has the DNA TGTGCCAGCAGTGAAACAAGAGCTGGGGGGGAGACCCAGTACTTC.

The V call is TRBV6-2 or TRBV6-3, the J call TRBJ2-7; weak D call: TRBD1 (6 bases). Between the trimmed V and J ends, which lost 3 bases and 4 bases, there was a span of 13 bases. This CDR3 is 14 amino acids long. Germline V gene lookup returns CDR1 MNHEY and CDR2 SVGEGT. CDR3 DNA sequence: TGTGCCAGCAGTTATGGGACAATCAATTACGAGCAGTACTTC. Its protein product is CASSYGTINYEQYF.

About this clone itself: The sample holds other DNA sequences that translate to the same CDR3. V gene TRBV11-3 combines with J gene TRBJ2-7; the match to TRBD2 covers 10 bases. Trimming at V came to 2 bases and at J to 4 bases, leaving 2 bases not matched to a gene. CDR3 length: 14 residues. Germline CDR1 SGHNT, CDR2 YENEEA. The CDR3 protein is CASSLLAGVYEQYF. Written as DNA, the CDR3 is TGTGCCAGCAGCTTACTAGCGGGGGTTTACGAGCAGTACTTC. Full variable domain (missing parts from reference TRBV11-3 and TRBJ2-7): EAGVVQSPRYKIIEKKQPVAFWCNPISGHNTLYWYLQNLGQGPELLIRYENEEAVDDSQLPKDRFSAERLKGVDSTLKIQPAELGDSAVYLCASSLLAGVYEQYFGPGTRLTVT.

The chain has TRBV19 and TRBJ2-7; 12 bases map to TRBD2. V trimming: 1 base; J trimming: 2 bases; junction bases outside the gene matches: 9. The germline CDR1 and CDR2 sequences are LNHDA and SQIVND (reference sequence). This CDR3 is 18 amino acids long. CDR3 DNA: TGTGCCAGTAGTATAGTGGCTAGCGGGAGGGCCGAGGCCTACGAGCAGTACTTC. Protein: CASSIVASGRAEAYEQYF.

The gene calls are TRBV9 and TRBJ2-6; 7 bases fit TRBD1. Germline CDR1 is SGDLS and CDR2 is YYNGEE. This CDR3 is built from 17 residues. V lost 3 bases and J lost 4; bases outside the gene matches: 10. The CDR3 nucleotides read TGTGCCAGCAGCGAAGACAGGGCTCCGGCCGGGGCCAACGTCCTGACTTTC. It codes for CASSEDRAPAGANVLTF.

The V gene is TRBV5-8, the J gene TRBJ1-2, with D maybe TRBD1 (5 bases). Trimming left V 4 bases short and J 11 bases short, with 21 bases between. Per germline, CDR1 SGHTS and CDR2 YDEGEE. The CDR3 is 14 residues long. The CDR3 protein is CASSPGLHRGGYTF. The CDR3 coding sequence is TGTGCCAGCAGCCCCGGACTCCACCGGGGGGGATACACCTTC.

The chain joins TRBV18 to TRBJ1-2; a possible D gene is TRBD1 (5 bases). The CDR3 has 13 amino acids. V lost 3 bases and J 0 bases, leaving 5 bases between the germline ends. The germline V gene encodes CDR1 KGHSH and CDR2 LQKENI. CDR3 sequence: CASSPDTNYGYTF. The CDR3 bases are TGTGCCAGCTCACCGGACACTAACTATGGCTACACCTTC.

This clone came up once. The V and J genes are TRBV15 and TRBJ1-6, with 12 bases matching TRBD1. CDR1 and CDR2 from the germline V gene are LNHNV and YYDKDF (reference sequence). This CDR3 region has 19 residues. Trimming cost V 2 bases and J 7 bases; bases outside gene matches: 12. CDR3 sequence: CATSRKNRDRGLQNSPLHF. Written as DNA, the CDR3 is TGTGCCACCAGCAGAAAAAACCGGGACAGGGGGCTTCAGAATTCACCCCTCCACTTT. Filled out from reference TRBV15 and TRBJ1-6, the complete variable domain reads DAMVIQNPRYQVTQFGKPVTLSCSQTLNHNVMYWYQQKSSQAPKLLFHYYDKDFNNEADTPDNFQSRRPNTSFCFLDIRSPGLGDTAMYLCATSRKNRDRGLQNSPLHFGNGTRLTVT.

This clone was recorded a few times. V is TRBV2 and J is TRBJ1-1; a weak D match, TRBD1 (6 bases). Germline V gives CDR1 SNHLY, CDR2 FYNNEI. This CDR3 is 15 amino acids long. Trimming shortened V by 6 bases and J by 0 bases, and 14 bases separated the two germline ends. CDR3 coding DNA: TGTGCCAGCAGCCTCAGGGGAGGGATGAACACTGAAGCTTTCTTT. Translation gives CASSLRGGMNTEAFF.

The V call is TRBV19, the J call TRBJ2-3, with 7 bases that match TRBD2. The CDR3 spans 15 residues. The trim removed 3 bases at V and 5 bases at J, leaving 8 bases unmatched. Per germline, CDR1 LNHDA and CDR2 SQIVND (reference sequence). This CDR3 reads CASSIGTIALDTQYF. As DNA, the CDR3 is TGTGCCAGTAGTATTGGGACTATAGCGTTAGATACGCAGTATTTT.

The chain carries TRBV27 and TRBJ2-7; the match to TRBD2 covers 14 bases. Germline V CDR1 and CDR2: MNHEY, SMNVEV (reference sequence). CDR3 size: 16 residues. The ends lost 7 bases at V and 7 bases at J; junction bases unmatched: 12. CDR3 DNA: TGTGCCAGCACGGGACTAGCGGGAGTCTCCCATCGGGAGCAGTACTTC. It codes for CASTGLAGVSHREQYF.

V and J are TRBV4-1 and TRBJ2-4; TRBD1 matches 10 bases. The CDR3 covers 15 residues. From germline, CDR1 is MGHRA and CDR2 YSYEKL. V trimming: 1 base; J trimming: 10 bases; junction bases outside the gene matches: 7. Here the CDR3 DNA reads TGCGCCAGCAGCCAAGGTGTCGGGACAGGGGCGATTCAGTACTTC. This translates into CASSQGVGTGAIQYF.

The chain uses TRBV19 and TRBJ2-7, with D tentatively TRBD1 (6 bases). Trimming took 8 bases from V and 6 from J, leaving 14 bases between them. This CDR3 is 12 amino acids long. Germline V gene lookup returns CDR1 LNHDA and CDR2 SQIVND (reference sequence). Written as DNA, the CDR3 is TGTGCCAGTGGATCCAGGGGCGGCGAGCAGTACTTC. It specifies CASGSRGGEQYF.

This clone was observed once. The J gene is TRBJ2-2, the V gene TRBV5-1; D is unclear. The germline V gene encodes CDR1 SGHRS and CDR2 YFSETQ. This CDR3 contains 16 residues. The ends were cut back, 4 bases at V and 1 base at J, with 14 bases in the middle. CDR3 amino acids: CASSNVGAQNTGELFF. CDR3 bases: TGCGCCAGCAGCAACGTTGGAGCGCAGAACACCGGGGAGCTGTTTTTT.

The rearrangement links TRBV3-1 (or the pseudogene TRBV3-2) to TRBJ1-1; D is perhaps TRBD1 (5 bases). From germline, CDR1 is LGHDT and CDR2 YNNKEL (reference sequence). The CDR3 is 13 amino acids. Trimming stripped 8 bases from V and 0 bases from J, with 10 bases between. The CDR3 sequence is CASALTVNTEAFF. In nucleotides, the CDR3 is TGTGCCAGCGCTCTGACAGTGAACACTGAAGCTTTCTTT.

The chain carries TRBV27 and TRBJ2-4, with 8 bases that match TRBD1. There are 11 residues in the CDR3. V lost 6 bases and J lost 15; bases outside the gene matches: 7. CDR1 is MNHEY, CDR2 SMNVEV, per germline (reference sequence). The CDR3 region has the DNA TGTGCCAGCAGCTCAGGGGGCGGTCTGTACTTC. The encoded protein is CASSSGGGLYF.

This chain joins TRBV5-5 and TRBJ1-1; tentatively, D is TRBD1 (6 bases). The germline V gene encodes CDR1 SGHKS and CDR2 YYEKEE (reference sequence). V lost 0 bases to trimming and J lost 12 bases, with 24 bases between them. The CDR3 extends over 16 amino acids. CDR3 sequence (DNA): TGTGCCAGCAGCTTGGACGGGTTCGGACAGCCCAAGAAACCTTTCTTT. Translation gives CASSLDGFGQPKKPFF.